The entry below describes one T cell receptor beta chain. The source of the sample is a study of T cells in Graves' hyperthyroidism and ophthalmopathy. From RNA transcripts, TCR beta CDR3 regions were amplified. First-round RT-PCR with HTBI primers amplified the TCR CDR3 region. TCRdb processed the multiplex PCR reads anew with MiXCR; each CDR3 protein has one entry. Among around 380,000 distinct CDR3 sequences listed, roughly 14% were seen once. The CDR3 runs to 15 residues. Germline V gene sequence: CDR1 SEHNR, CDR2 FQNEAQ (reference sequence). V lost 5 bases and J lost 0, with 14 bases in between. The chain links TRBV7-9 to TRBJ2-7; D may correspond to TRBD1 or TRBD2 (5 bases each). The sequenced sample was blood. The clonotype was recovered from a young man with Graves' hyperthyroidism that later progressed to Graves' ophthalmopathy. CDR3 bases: TGTGCCAGCAGCCCAGCGCTGGGACCCTCCTACGAGCAGTACTTC. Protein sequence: CASSPALGPSYEQYF.